What follows are 24 T cell receptor beta chains derived from one specimen sequenced in a study of cytomegalovirus exposure and HLA in healthy donors. 13 Jbeta primers and 60 Vbeta primers were used for the PCR. TCRdb keeps only in-frame clones here, not all; method: immunoSEQ multiplex PCR. The sample carries about 120,000 clones, 60% to 85% recorded once. Sequencing was done on a sample of PBMCs. The origin of the receptors is a woman aged 40 to 49 in good health and CMV-seropositive.

The V gene is TRBV27, the J gene TRBJ1-4, with 9 bases identical to TRBD1. V shed 6 bases, J shed 8 bases, and the junction held 7 bases outside the gene matches. The CDR3 has 14 amino acids. CDR1 MNHEY and CDR2 SMNVEV come from the germline V gene (reference sequence). The DNA for the CDR3 is TGTGCCAGCAGGGGGGACAGGGCGGGAGAAAAACTGTTTTTT. The encoded protein is CASRGDRAGEKLFF.

V usage is TRBV16 and J usage is TRBJ1-4; possible D gene TRBD1, 5 bases. Looked up from germline, CDR1 is KGHSY and CDR2 is FQNENV. V was shortened by 2 bases and J by 5 bases, with 9 bases between the two germline ends. The CDR3 totals 14 residues. DNA of the CDR3: TGTGCCAGCAGCCAAACGACAGTCAATGAAAAACTGTTTTTT. Translation: CASSQTTVNEKLFF.

The J gene is TRBJ2-1, the V gene TRBV5-6, with D hard to call. The CDR3 loop spans 13 amino acids. V was shortened by 0 bases and J by 7 bases, with 8 bases between the two germline ends. The germline V gene has CDR1 SGHDT and CDR2 YYEEEE. This chain's CDR3 is CASSLVSWNEQFF. The CDR3 DNA follows: TGTGCCAGCAGCTTGGTTAGCTGGAATGAGCAGTTCTTC.

This chain uses TRBV29-1 with TRBJ2-3; D gene uncertain. The V and J ends lost 3 bases and 4 bases respectively, with 8 bases between them. The CDR3 consists of 12 residues. The germline gives CDR1 SQVTM, CDR2 ANQGSEA. This CDR3 is CSVDLGSDTQYF. The CDR3, as DNA: TGCAGCGTTGACCTAGGTTCAGATACGCAGTATTTT.

This clone was counted once. The chain links TRBV6-6 to TRBJ2-3; the D is unclear. This CDR3 is built from 14 residues. Trimming removed 0 bases at V and 1 base at J, with 5 bases between. Germline assignment: CDR1 MNHNY and CDR2 SVGAGI (reference sequence). DNA of the CDR3: TGTGCCAGCAGTTACTCCTCCGGCACAGATACGCAGTATTTT. Amino acid sequence: CASSYSSGTDTQYF.

This clone was counted only a few times. V usage is TRBV13 and J usage is TRBJ1-2, with 11 bases fitting TRBD1. V lost 5 bases, J lost 7 bases, and 6 bases stayed unmatched. The CDR3 spans 14 residues. Germline assignment: CDR1 PRHDT and CDR2 FYEKMQ (reference sequence). CDR3: CASSGQGASFGYTF. The CDR3 nucleotides are TGTGCCAGCAGCGGACAGGGGGCTAGTTTTGGCTACACCTTC.

The rearrangement joins TRBV2 to TRBJ2-7, with 11 positions matching TRBD2. V shed 8 bases and J 1 base; nucleotides not matched to a gene: 7. The germline gives CDR1 SNHLY, CDR2 FYNNEI. The CDR3 extends over 15 amino acids. The CDR3 is CASQFGTSGSYEQYF. CDR3 nucleotide sequence: TGTGCCAGCCAATTTGGGACTAGCGGATCCTACGAGCAGTACTTC.

This clone has more than one count but fewer than ten. The chain is built from TRBV15 and TRBJ2-5; 11 bases align to TRBD2. In germline, CDR1 is LNHNV, CDR2 YYDKDF (reference sequence). Losses at the gene ends were 5 bases for V and 5 bases for J; bases not matched to a gene: 10. The CDR3 loop spans 16 amino acids. The CDR3 protein is CATSVPGLAASETQYF. The DNA of the CDR3 is TGTGCCACCAGCGTACCGGGACTAGCGGCTTCGGAGACCCAGTACTTC.

The chain links TRBV2 to TRBJ2-1; 7 bases agree with TRBD1. Losses at the gene ends were 9 bases for V and 2 bases for J; bases not matched to a gene: 7. There are 14 residues in the CDR3. From germline, CDR1 is SNHLY and CDR2 FYNNEI. This chain's CDR3 is CASSQGKAYNEQFF. CDR3 bases: TGTGCCAGTTCACAGGGGAAGGCCTACAATGAGCAGTTCTTC.

The genes are TRBV2 and TRBJ1-5; 10 bases fit TRBD1. CDR1 is SNHLY and CDR2 is FYNNEI in the germline V gene. The CDR3 runs to 14 residues. V shed 4 bases and J 7 bases; nucleotides not matched to a gene: 4. CDR3 DNA: TGTGCCAGCAGTGGGACAGGGGGGACCCAGCCCCAGCATTTT. It is translated as CASSGTGGTQPQHF.

The sample holds one count of this clone. The rearrangement joins TRBV7-8 to TRBJ2-2; 8 bases match TRBD1. Germline V gene lookup returns CDR1 SGHVS and CDR2 FQNEAQ. This CDR3 is built from 16 residues. V shed 5 bases, J shed 0 bases, and the junction held 5 bases outside the gene matches. The CDR3 DNA reads as TGTGCCAGCAGCCACGGACAGGGACCGAACACCGGGGAGCTGTTTTTT. It codes for CASSHGQGPNTGELFF.

The V and J genes are TRBV7-2 and TRBJ2-1; tentatively, D is TRBD2 (7 bases). V lost 1 base and J lost 7, with 14 bases in between. Germline CDR1 is SGHTA and CDR2 is FQGNSA. CDR3 length: 15 amino acids. The CDR3 nucleotides are TGTGCCAGCAGCTTAGGAGGCAGGGGAGGGAATGAGCAGTTCTTC. This sequence encodes CASSLGGRGGNEQFF.

This chain uses TRBV5-1 with TRBJ1-6; 8 bases are a match to TRBD1. V lost 4 bases and J lost 9; bases outside the gene matches: 6. Germline values: CDR1 SGHRS, CDR2 YFSETQ. This CDR3 is built from 14 residues. The CDR3 DNA sequence: TGCGCCAGCAGCCCGGGACAGGAGAGTTCACCCCTCCACTTT. Protein: CASSPGQESSPLHF.

This clone was detected only a few times. This specimen includes other DNA sequences encoding the same CDR3. J is TRBJ1-1 and V is TRBV5-1; D is unclear. Trimming pared 0 bases from V and 5 bases from J, leaving 11 bases between. This CDR3 has 14 amino acids. CDR1 is SGHRS, CDR2 YFSETQ, per germline. CDR3 DNA: TGCGCCAGCAGCTTGGCGGGTGGCGGAACTGAAGCTTTCTTT. Amino acids: CASSLAGGGTEAFF.

The chain joins TRBV18 to TRBJ1-1; TRBD1 might be the D (5 bases). Deletions cut 1 base from V and 10 bases from J, with 10 bases between. From germline, CDR1 is KGHSH and CDR2 LQKENI. The CDR3 is made up of 12 amino acids. DNA for the CDR3: TGTGCCAGCTCACCACGGGGAAGGGGAGCTTTCTTT. This encodes CASSPRGRGAFF.

The J gene is TRBJ2-3, the V gene TRBV6-6; tentatively, D is TRBD2 (5 bases). Germline values: CDR1 MNHNY, CDR2 SVGAGI (reference sequence). Trimming took 6 bases from V and 2 from J, leaving 18 bases between them. CDR3 size: 16 residues. DNA for the CDR3: TGTGCCAGCAGCCCCCTGAGCGGCACCTTCACAGATACGCAGTATTTT. Translating gives CASSPLSGTFTDTQYF.

The J gene is TRBJ2-7, the V gene TRBV5-1; weak D call: TRBD2 (7 bases). This CDR3 comprises 13 residues. V lost 7 bases, J lost 4 bases, and 15 bases lay in between. The germline V gene encodes CDR1 SGHRS and CDR2 YFSETQ. CDR3 region: CASVGGGAYEQYF. As DNA, the CDR3 is TGCGCCAGCGTGGGAGGGGGAGCGTACGAGCAGTACTTC.

The CDR3 nucleotides are TGCGCCAGCTGTCAGGGCCCCAACTCACCCCTCCACTTT. Translation gives CASCQGPNSPLHF. V usage is TRBV10-2 and J usage is TRBJ1-6; a weak D match, TRBD1 (5 bases). V lost 8 bases, J lost 10 bases, and 15 bases lay in between. Germline lookup yields CDR1 WSHSY and CDR2 SAAADI. The CDR3 consists of 13 residues.

The rearrangement uses TRBV6-6 and TRBJ2-5; D gene ambiguous. Gene TRBJ2-7 matches the end of the DNA better, so the J call may be wrong. Per the germline V gene, CDR1 is MNHNY and CDR2 is SVGAGI (reference sequence). The CDR3 is 12 residues long. DNA of the CDR3: TGTGCCAGCAGCCCTGACACCTACGAGCAGTACTTC. It encodes CASSPDTYEQYF.

The rearrangement links TRBV9 to TRBJ2-1; maybe TRBD2 (7 bases). CDR1 and CDR2 from the germline V gene are SGDLS and YYNGEE. Trimming stripped 0 bases from V and 8 bases from J, with 15 bases between. There are 15 residues in the CDR3. The CDR3 DNA reads as TGTGCCAGCAGCGTAGCTGTGGGGGAGGGGGATGAGCAGTTCTTC. It yields the protein CASSVAVGEGDEQFF.

This chain connects TRBV6-4 to TRBJ1-5, with D tentatively TRBD1 (5 bases). The CDR3 extends over 15 amino acids. Germline-derived CDR1 and CDR2 are MRHNA and SNTAGT. The V end lost 5 bases, the J end lost 0 bases, and 11 bases lay between the germline ends. CDR3 protein: CASSQDSISNQPQHF. In DNA form, the CDR3 reads TGTGCCAGCAGTCAAGACAGTATTAGCAATCAGCCCCAGCATTTT.

The chain couples TRBV4-3 to TRBJ2-1, with TRBD2 matching over 10 bases. V lost 4 bases, J lost 10 bases, and 10 bases stayed unmatched. CDR3 length equals 15 residues. The germline V gene has CDR1 LGHNA and CDR2 YSLEER. CDR3 sequence reads: CASSLGTSAGGEQFF. The DNA of the CDR3 is TGCGCCAGCAGCCTCGGGACTAGCGCAGGGGGAGAGCAGTTCTTC.

The sample holds a few counts of this clone. The chain recombines TRBV5-4 with TRBJ1-2, with 8 bases lining up with TRBD1. The CDR3 has 14 amino acids. The V gene end was trimmed by 4 bases and the J gene end by 6 bases; junction bases not matched to a gene: 8. Germline CDR1 SGHNT, CDR2 YYREEE (reference sequence). The chain's CDR3 is CASSQTQTGDGYTF. CDR3 in DNA: TGTGCCAGCAGCCAGACTCAGACAGGGGATGGCTACACCTTC.

The V gene is TRBV2, the J gene TRBJ1-2, with unresolved D. The CDR3 totals 10 residues. Trimming removed 7 bases at V and 8 bases at J, with 8 bases between. Per the germline V gene, CDR1 is SNHLY and CDR2 is FYNNEI. The CDR3 loop reads CASTGVGYTF. CDR3 coding DNA: TGTGCCAGCACGGGAGTCGGCTACACCTTC. Using reference TRBV2 and TRBJ1-2 for the parts outside the CDR3, the full variable domain is EPEVTQTPSHQVTQMGQEVILRCVPISNHLYFYWYRQILGQKVEFLVSFYNNEISEKSEIFDDQFSVERPDGSNFTLKIRSTKLEDSAMYFCASTGVGYTFGSGTRLTVV.